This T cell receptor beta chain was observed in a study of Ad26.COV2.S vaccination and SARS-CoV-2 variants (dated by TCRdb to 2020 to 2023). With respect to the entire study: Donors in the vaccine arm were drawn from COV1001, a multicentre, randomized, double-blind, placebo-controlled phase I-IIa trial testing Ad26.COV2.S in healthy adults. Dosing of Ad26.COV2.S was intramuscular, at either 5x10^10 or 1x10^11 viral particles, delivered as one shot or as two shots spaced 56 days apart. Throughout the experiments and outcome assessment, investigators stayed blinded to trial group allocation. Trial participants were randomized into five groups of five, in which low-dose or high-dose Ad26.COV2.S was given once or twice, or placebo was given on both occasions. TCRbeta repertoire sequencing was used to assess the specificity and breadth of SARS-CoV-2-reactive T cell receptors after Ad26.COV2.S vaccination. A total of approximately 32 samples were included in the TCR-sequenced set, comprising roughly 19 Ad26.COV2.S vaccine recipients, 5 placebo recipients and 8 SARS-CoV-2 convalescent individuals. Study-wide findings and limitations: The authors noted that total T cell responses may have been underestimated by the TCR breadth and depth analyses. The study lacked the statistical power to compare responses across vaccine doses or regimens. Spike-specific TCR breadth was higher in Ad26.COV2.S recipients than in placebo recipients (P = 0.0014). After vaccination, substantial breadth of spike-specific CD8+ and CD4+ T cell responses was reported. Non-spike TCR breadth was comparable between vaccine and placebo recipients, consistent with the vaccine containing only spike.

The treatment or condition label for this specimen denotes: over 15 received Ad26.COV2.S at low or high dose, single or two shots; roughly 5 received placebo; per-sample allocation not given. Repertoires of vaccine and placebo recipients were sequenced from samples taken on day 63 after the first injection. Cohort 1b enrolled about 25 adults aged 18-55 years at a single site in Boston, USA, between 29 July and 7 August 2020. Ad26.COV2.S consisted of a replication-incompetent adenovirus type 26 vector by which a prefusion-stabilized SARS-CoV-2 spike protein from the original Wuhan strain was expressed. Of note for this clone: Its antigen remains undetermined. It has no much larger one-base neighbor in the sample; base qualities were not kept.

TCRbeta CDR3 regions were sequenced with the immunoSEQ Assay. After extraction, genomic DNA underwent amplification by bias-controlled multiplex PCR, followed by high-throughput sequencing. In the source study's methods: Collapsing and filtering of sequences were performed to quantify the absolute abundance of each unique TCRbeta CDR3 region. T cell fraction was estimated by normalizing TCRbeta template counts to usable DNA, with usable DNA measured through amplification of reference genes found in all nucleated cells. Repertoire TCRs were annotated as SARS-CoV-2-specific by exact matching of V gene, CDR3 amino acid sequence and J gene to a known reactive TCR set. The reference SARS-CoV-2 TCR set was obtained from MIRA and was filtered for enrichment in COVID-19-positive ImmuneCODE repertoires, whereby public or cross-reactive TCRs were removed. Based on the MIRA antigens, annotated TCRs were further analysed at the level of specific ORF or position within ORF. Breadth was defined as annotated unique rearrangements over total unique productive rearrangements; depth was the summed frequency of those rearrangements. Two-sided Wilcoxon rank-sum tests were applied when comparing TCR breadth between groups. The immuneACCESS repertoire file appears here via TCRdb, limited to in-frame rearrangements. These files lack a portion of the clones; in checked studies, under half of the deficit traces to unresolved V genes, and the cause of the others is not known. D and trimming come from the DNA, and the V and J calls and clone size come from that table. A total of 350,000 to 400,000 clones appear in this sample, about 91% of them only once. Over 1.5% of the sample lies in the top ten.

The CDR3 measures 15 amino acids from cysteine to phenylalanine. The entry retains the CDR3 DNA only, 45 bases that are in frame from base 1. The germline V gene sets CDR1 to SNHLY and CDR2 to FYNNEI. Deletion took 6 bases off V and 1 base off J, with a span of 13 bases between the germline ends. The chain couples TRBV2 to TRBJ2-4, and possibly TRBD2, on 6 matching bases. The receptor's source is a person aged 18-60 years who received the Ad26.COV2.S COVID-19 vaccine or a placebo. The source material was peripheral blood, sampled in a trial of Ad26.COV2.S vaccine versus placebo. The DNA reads TGTGCCAGCAGGGCGGAGGGGATGGCCAAAAACATTCAGTACTTC. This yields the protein CASRAEGMAKNIQYF.